This record covers a single TCR beta chain. In the original workflow: Scientists estimated how many nucleated cells there were by amplifying reference gene primers. Only in-frame clones appear in the TCRdb table, and some are missing; sequencing was by immunoSEQ multiplex PCR. D and trimming come from the DNA, and the V and J calls and clone size come from that table. The table has around 250,000 clones, over 80% seen once; the top ten hold roughly 2%. This sample was taken from a study of blood T cell repertoires in COVID-19. V was shortened by 5 bases and J by 1 base, with 11 bases between the two germline ends. CDR3 length: 14 residues. Looked up from germline, CDR1 is LNHDA and CDR2 is SQIVND (reference sequence).

The sequence was collected from a young man who had recovered from COVID-19. What was sequenced was peripheral blood. The rearrangement links TRBV19 to TRBJ1-1; a possible D gene is TRBD1 (5 bases). The CDR3 sequence is CASSAGLGNTEAFF. CDR3 DNA sequence: TGTGCCAGTAGTGCAGGGTTGGGGAACACTGAAGCTTTCTTT.